Below, 15 T cell receptor beta chains from the same sample are listed, as sequenced in a study of blood T cells in healthy people across ages. The use of a sample-barcoded 5' primer and a J-beta primer mix characterized a second PCR of roughly 7 to 11 cycles. One entry per CDR3 protein results from TCRdb running MiXCR on the 5' RACE reads. The sample holds about 1.4 million distinct CDR3 sequences, around 55% seen once. Sequencing was carried out using blood. Every receptor here comes from a young man in good health.

V usage is TRBV20-1 and J usage is TRBJ2-3, with a possible D match to TRBD1 (6 bases). There are 13 residues in the CDR3. V lost 6 bases and J 4 bases, leaving 14 bases between the germline ends. Germline V CDR1 and CDR2: DFQATT, SNEGSKA (reference sequence). The CDR3, as DNA: TGCAGTGCCGCTAAACAGGGATCAGATACGCAGTATTTT. This codes for CSAAKQGSDTQYF.

This clonotype was observed a few times. V gene TRBV28 combines with J gene TRBJ1-1, with D unclear. Germline values: CDR1 MDHEN, CDR2 SYDVKM. There are 15 residues in the CDR3. Trimming took off 3 bases at V and 0 bases at J, with 11 bases between the two ends. The CDR3 sequence: CASSLPPGLNTEAFF. The CDR3 coding sequence is TGTGCCAGCAGTTTGCCTCCCGGCTTGAACACTGAAGCTTTCTTT. Full variable domain (missing parts from reference TRBV28 and TRBJ1-1): DVKVTQSSRYLVKRTGEKVFLECVQDMDHENMFWYRQDPGLGLRLIYFSYDVKMKEKGDIPEGYSVSREKKERFSLILESASTNQTSMYLCASSLPPGLNTEAFFGQGTRLTVV.

The chain carries TRBV7-6 and TRBJ2-7; TRBD1 matches 9 bases. CDR3 length: 16 residues. With 1 base clipped from V and 7 bases from J, the junction kept 11 bases outside the gene matches. Germline V gene lookup returns CDR1 SGHVS and CDR2 FNYEAQ. CDR3 in amino acids: CASSLVGQGGYNEQYF. The CDR3, as DNA: TGTGCCAGCAGCTTAGTGGGACAGGGTGGATACAATGAGCAGTACTTC.

V usage is TRBV20-1 and J usage is TRBJ1-5; D is unclear. Trimming pared 4 bases from V and 1 base from J, leaving 11 bases between. The CDR3 spans 14 residues. Germline lookup yields CDR1 DFQATT and CDR2 SNEGSKA (reference sequence). CDR3 residues: CSATLLRSNQPQHF. In DNA form, the CDR3 reads TGCAGTGCTACCCTTTTACGAAGCAATCAGCCCCAGCATTTT.

The chain carries TRBV5-1 and TRBJ1-5; possibly TRBD1 for D (6 bases). Germline CDR1 is SGHRS and CDR2 is YFSETQ. This CDR3 region has 14 residues. The V and J ends lost 0 bases and 3 bases respectively, with 7 bases between them. The CDR3 sequence is CASSLDRDNQPQHF. CDR3 nucleotides: TGCGCCAGCAGCTTGGACAGGGACAATCAGCCCCAGCATTTT.

The rearrangement uses TRBV4-3 and TRBJ2-7; D might be TRBD1 (6 bases). Looked up from germline, CDR1 is LGHNA and CDR2 is YSLEER. V was pared by 1 base and J by 7 bases, with 20 bases between. The CDR3 is 16 residues long. The CDR3 spells CASSQGNRDWDNEQYF. DNA for the CDR3: TGCGCCAGCAGCCAAGGTAACAGGGATTGGGACAATGAGCAGTACTTC.

The chain links TRBV5-1 to TRBJ2-2; D uncertain. Germline CDR1 SGHRS, CDR2 YFSETQ. Trimming took 0 bases from V and 4 from J, leaving 10 bases between them. The CDR3 contains 15 residues. In DNA form, the CDR3 reads TGCGCCAGCAGCTTGGCCCGGCACCTCACCGGGGAGCTGTTTTTT. This encodes CASSLARHLTGELFF.

This sequence joins TRBV7-2 and TRBJ1-1; TRBD1 matches 11 bases. Germline V gene lookup returns CDR1 SGHTA and CDR2 FQGNSA. With V trimmed by 3 bases and J by 4 bases, 10 bases remained unmatched. The length of the CDR3 is 17 residues. CDR3 DNA: TGTGCCAGCAGCTTCAGGGGACAGGGGGTTTCGGGCACTGAAGCTTTCTTT. Amino acids: CASSFRGQGVSGTEAFF. Full variable domain (outside the CDR3, taken from reference TRBV7-2 and TRBJ1-1): GAGVSQSPSNKVTEKGKDVELRCDPISGHTALYWYRQSLGQGLEFLIYFQGNSAPDKSGLPSDRFSAERTGGSVSTLTIQRTQQEDSAVYLCASSFRGQGVSGTEAFFGQGTRLTVV.

The chain carries TRBV4-1 and TRBJ2-1, with 7 bases identical to TRBD1. CDR1 and CDR2 (germline): MGHRA, YSYEKL. V dropped 1 base and J dropped 8; count of bases not matched to a gene: 5. The CDR3 covers 14 residues. This CDR3 reads CASSQVLQGYEQFF. Written as DNA, the CDR3 is TGCGCCAGCAGCCAAGTCCTACAGGGGTATGAGCAGTTCTTC.

V is TRBV4-1 and J is TRBJ1-2; possible D gene TRBD1, 6 bases. CDR1 is MGHRA, CDR2 YSYEKL, per germline. Trimming took 3 bases from V and 0 from J, leaving 17 bases between them. This CDR3 has 17 amino acids. This CDR3 reads CASSQIVDREANYGYTF. The CDR3 nucleotides read TGCGCCAGCAGCCAGATAGTGGACAGAGAGGCTAACTATGGCTACACCTTC.

This chain connects TRBV25-1 to TRBJ1-4; weak D call: TRBD1 (6 bases). V shed 6 bases and J shed 8 bases, with 13 bases lying between them. This CDR3 contains 13 residues. Germline CDR1 is MGHDK and CDR2 is SYGVNS. DNA of the CDR3: TGTGCCAGCAGCTCAGGACAGCGGGAAAAACTGTTTTTT. Its protein product is CASSSGQREKLFF.

The gene calls are TRBV10-3 and TRBJ2-7; 7 nucleotides align to TRBD2. The CDR3 runs to 19 residues. Germline trimming cut 0 bases from V and 0 bases from J; bases unmatched to any gene: 14. From germline, CDR1 is ENHRY and CDR2 SYGVKD. The CDR3, as DNA: TGTGCCATCAGTGAGTCGACTAGGGGCGGTCGGACTAGCTCCTACGAGCAGTACTTC. It specifies CAISESTRGGRTSSYEQYF.

In this sample, this clonotype turned up once. The chain employs TRBV20-1 and TRBJ2-4; no definite D call. This CDR3 has 13 amino acids. Germline-derived CDR1 and CDR2 are DFQATT and SNEGSKA (reference sequence). The V gene lost 2 bases and the J gene lost 13 bases, with 18 bases spanning the gap. The CDR3 sequence: CSARIFRPYVQYF. The CDR3 bases are TGCAGTGCTAGAATTTTTCGCCCCTACGTGCAGTACTTC.

The CDR3 loop reads CASSQVYGGTDTQYF. The CDR3 DNA follows: TGCGCCAGCAGCCAAGTGTATGGGGGCACAGATACGCAGTATTTT. The gene calls are TRBV4-1 and TRBJ2-3, with D uncertain. Trimming removed 1 base from V and 1 base from J, with 9 bases in between. The CDR3 spans 15 residues. The germline V gene encodes CDR1 MGHRA and CDR2 YSYEKL.

This clonotype appeared once. The rearrangement joins TRBV5-1 to TRBJ2-1; 8 bases match TRBD1. CDR1 SGHRS and CDR2 YFSETQ come from the germline V gene. V gave up 0 bases and J gave up 6 bases; unmatched junction bases: 8. CDR3 length equals 16 residues. The CDR3 DNA follows: TGCGCCAGCAGCTTGGAGCCAGGGGGCAGACTCAATGAGCAGTTCTTC. It specifies CASSLEPGGRLNEQFF. Together with reference TRBV5-1 and TRBJ2-1, the CDR3 gives the full variable domain: KAGVTQTPRYLIKTRGQQVTLSCSPISGHRSVSWYQQTPGQGLQFLFEYFSETQRNKGNFPGRFSGRQFSNSRSEMNVSTLELGDSALYLCASSLEPGGRLNEQFFGPGTRLTVL.